This T cell receptor (beta chain) was observed in a study of neoadjuvant anti-PD-1 for oral cavity cancer. The wider study: Nivolumab at 3 mg/kg was mostly given biweekly, three to four doses, pre-surgery.

This clone came up a few times. Its antigen is unknown. Only in-frame clones appear in the TCRdb table, and some are missing; sequencing was by immunoSEQ multiplex PCR. The repertoire holds around 17,000 clones, nearly 70% seen once, with under 3% in the top ten. The study's findings and limits: PBMC Gini-index clonality exceeded responders' in non-responders post-nivolumab.

V was cut by 3 bases and J by 7 bases, with 19 bases left in between. The CDR3 length is 14 residues. CDR1 and CDR2 from the germline V gene are GTSNPN and SVGIG (reference sequence). These oral cavity squamous cell carcinomas were HPV-negative and locally advanced. The TCR sequence derives from a person between 40 and 80 years old with oral cavity squamous cell carcinoma. The input for sequencing was PBMCs, taken before nivolumab (anti-PD-1) treatment. This chain connects TRBV30 to TRBJ2-7, with D tentatively TRBD1 or TRBD2 (5 bases each). Written as DNA, the CDR3 is TGTGCCTGGAGGAGAGGGGCAGGCCGGGGAGAGCAGTACTTC. The encoded protein is CAWRRGAGRGEQYF.